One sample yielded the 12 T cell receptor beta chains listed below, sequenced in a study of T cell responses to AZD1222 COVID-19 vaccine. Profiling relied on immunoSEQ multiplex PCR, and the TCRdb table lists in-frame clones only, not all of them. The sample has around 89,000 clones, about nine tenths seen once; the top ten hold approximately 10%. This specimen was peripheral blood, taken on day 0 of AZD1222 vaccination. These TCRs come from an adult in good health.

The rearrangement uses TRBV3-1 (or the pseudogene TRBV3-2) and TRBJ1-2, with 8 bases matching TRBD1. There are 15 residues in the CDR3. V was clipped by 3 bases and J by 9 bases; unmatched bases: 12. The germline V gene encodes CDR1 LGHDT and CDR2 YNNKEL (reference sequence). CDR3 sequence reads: CASSHPGGQGNRYTF. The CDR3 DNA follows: TGTGCCAGCAGCCATCCGGGAGGACAGGGTAATCGCTACACCTTC.

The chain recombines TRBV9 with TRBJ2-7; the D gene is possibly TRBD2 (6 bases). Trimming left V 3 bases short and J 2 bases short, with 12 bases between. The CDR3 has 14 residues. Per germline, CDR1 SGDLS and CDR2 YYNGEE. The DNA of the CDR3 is TGTGCCAGCAGCGGCCGGGAGATCCCCTACGAGCAGTACTTC. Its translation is CASSGREIPYEQYF.

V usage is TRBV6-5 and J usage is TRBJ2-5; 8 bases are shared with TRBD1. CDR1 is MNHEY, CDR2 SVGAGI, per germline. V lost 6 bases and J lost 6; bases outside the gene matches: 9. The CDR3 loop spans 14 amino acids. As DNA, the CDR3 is TGTGCCAGCAGAACTGACAGGGGTGGAAAGACCCAGTACTTC. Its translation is CASRTDRGGKTQYF.

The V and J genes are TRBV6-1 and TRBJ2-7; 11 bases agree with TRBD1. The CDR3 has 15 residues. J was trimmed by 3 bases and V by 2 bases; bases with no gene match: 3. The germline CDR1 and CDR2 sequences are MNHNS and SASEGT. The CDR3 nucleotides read TGTGCCAGCAGTGAACCGGGACAGGGGGTCTACGAGCAGTACTTC. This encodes CASSEPGQGVYEQYF.

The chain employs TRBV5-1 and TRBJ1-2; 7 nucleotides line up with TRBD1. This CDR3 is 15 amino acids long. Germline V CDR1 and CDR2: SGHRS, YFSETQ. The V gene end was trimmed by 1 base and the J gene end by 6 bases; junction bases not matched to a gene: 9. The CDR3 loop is CASSLSPGQSDGYTF. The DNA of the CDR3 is TGCGCCAGCAGCTTGTCGCCGGGACAGAGCGATGGCTACACCTTC.

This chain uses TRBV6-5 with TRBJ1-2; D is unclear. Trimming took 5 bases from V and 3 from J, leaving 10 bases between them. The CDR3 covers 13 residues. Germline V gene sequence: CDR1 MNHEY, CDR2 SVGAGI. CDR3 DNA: TGTGCCAGCAGTATGGACGGCCACTATGGCTACACCTTC. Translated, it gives CASSMDGHYGYTF.

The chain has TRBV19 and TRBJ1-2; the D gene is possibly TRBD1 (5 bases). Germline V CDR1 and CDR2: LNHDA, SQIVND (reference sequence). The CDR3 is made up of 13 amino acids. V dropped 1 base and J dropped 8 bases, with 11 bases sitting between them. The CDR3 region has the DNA TGTGCCAGTAGTATAGCCAGGGCTTCCGGCTACACCTTC. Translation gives CASSIARASGYTF. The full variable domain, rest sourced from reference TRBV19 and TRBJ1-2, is DGGITQSPKYLFRKEGQNVTLSCEQNLNHDAMYWYRQDPGQGLRLIYYSQIVNDFQKGDIAEGYSVSREKKESFPLTVTSAQKNPTAFYLCASSIARASGYTFGSGTRLTVV.

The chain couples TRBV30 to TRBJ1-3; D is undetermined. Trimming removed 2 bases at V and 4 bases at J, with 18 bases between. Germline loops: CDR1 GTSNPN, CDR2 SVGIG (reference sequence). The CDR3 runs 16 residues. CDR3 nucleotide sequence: TGTGCCTGGAGTCTATTTGGGAAGGGCGAGGGAAACACCATATATTTT. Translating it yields CAWSLFGKGEGNTIYF.

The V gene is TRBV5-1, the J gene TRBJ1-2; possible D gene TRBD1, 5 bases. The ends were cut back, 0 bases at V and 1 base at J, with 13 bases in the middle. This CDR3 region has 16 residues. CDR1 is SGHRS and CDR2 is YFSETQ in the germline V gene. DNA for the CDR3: TGCGCCAGCAGCTTGGGGACACGAGAAAATAACTATGGCTACACCTTC. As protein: CASSLGTRENNYGYTF.

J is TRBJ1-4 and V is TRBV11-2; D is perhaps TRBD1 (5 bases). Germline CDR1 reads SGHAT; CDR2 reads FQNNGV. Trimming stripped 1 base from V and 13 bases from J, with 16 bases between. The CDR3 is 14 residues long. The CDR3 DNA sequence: TGTGCCAGCAGCTTAGGGGGGACTCCCAAGGGACTGTTTTTT. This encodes CASSLGGTPKGLFF.

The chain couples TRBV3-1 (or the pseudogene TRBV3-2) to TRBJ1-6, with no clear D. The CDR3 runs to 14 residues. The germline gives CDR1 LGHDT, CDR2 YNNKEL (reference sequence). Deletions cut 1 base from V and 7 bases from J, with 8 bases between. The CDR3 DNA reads TGTGCCAGCAGCCAAGTACATAACAATTCACCCCTCCACTTT. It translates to CASSQVHNNSPLHF.

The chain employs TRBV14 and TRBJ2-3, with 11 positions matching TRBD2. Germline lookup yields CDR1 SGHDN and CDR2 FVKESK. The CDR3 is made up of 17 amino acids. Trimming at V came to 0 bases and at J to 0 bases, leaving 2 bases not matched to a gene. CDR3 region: CASSQDLAGGSTDTQYF. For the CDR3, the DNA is TGTGCCAGCAGCCAAGATCTAGCGGGGGGCAGCACAGATACGCAGTATTTT.